A selection of T cell receptor beta chains follows, all from one sample in a study of regulatory T cells in long-lasting Graves disease. TCRdb re-called the multiplex PCR reads through MiXCR, storing one row per CDR3 protein. The data contain about 450,000 distinct CDR3 sequences, about 15% of them singletons. This same sample was also part of a study on T cells in Graves' hyperthyroidism and ophthalmopathy.

Sequences were derived from peripheral blood mononuclear cells (PBMCs), sampled at new diagnosis, from a patient treated with antithyroid drugs. These receptor sequences come from a woman aged 25 to 45 with Graves disease. The CDR3 runs from the conserved cysteine through the conserved F or W. Fields, in order: V gene, D gene, clone size, J gene, CDR3 DNA, CDR3 protein. A D gene is named only where the DNA matches it firmly. Expanded clones get a size class; other rows say once, few or many, or leave the size out.

V gene: TRBV9; D gene: TRBD2; clone size: many; J gene: TRBJ2-1; CDR3 DNA: TGTGCCAGCACGGGACTAGCGTATGACAATGAGCAGTTCTTC; CDR3 protein: CASTGLAYDNEQFF
V gene: TRBV10-3; D gene: NA; clone size: NA; J gene: TRBJ1-4; CDR3 DNA: TGTGCCATCAGTGGGAAGGAGCCTTCGTGGGAAAAACTGTTTTTT; CDR3 protein: CAISGKEPSWEKLFF
V gene: TRBV6-1; D gene: TRBD2; clone size: few; J gene: TRBJ2-1; CDR3 DNA: TGTGCCAGCAGCCCGTTACTAGCGGGAGAGCAGTTCTTC; CDR3 protein: CASSPLLAGEQFF
V gene: TRBV12-3/TRBV12-4; D gene: TRBD2; clone size: many; J gene: TRBJ2-7; CDR3 DNA: TGTGCCAGCAGCTCCGGACTAGCGGGAGATGGTGAGCAGTACTTC; CDR3 protein: CASSSGLAGDGEQYF
V gene: TRBV6-4; D gene: NA; clone size: NA; J gene: TRBJ1-1; CDR3 DNA: TGTGCCAGCAGTGACTCACCCGGGACCCGGGCTTTCTTT; CDR3 protein: CASSDSPGTRAFF
V gene: TRBV12-3/TRBV12-4; D gene: TRBD2; clone size: few; J gene: TRBJ2-5; CDR3 DNA: TGTGCCAGCAGTTTAGCAACTAGCGGCCAAGAGACCCAGTACTTC; CDR3 protein: CASSLATSGQETQYF
V gene: TRBV15; D gene: NA; clone size: many; J gene: TRBJ2-6; CDR3 DNA: TGTGCCACCAGCAGGCCCGGGACTGGGGCCAACGTCCTGACTTTC; CDR3 protein: CATSRPGTGANVLTF
V gene: TRBV20-1; D gene: TRBD1; clone size: many; J gene: TRBJ2-5; CDR3 DNA: TGCAGTGCTAGGGCCACAGGGGCGTTGGAGACCCAGTACTTC; CDR3 protein: CSARATGALETQYF
V gene: TRBV28; D gene: TRBD2; clone size: NA; J gene: TRBJ2-1; CDR3 DNA: TGTGCCAGCAGTGGCCCCTCTAAAGCGGGAGACTTGTACAATGAGCAGTTCTTC; CDR3 protein: CASSGPSKAGDLYNEQFF
V gene: TRBV5-1; D gene: TRBD1; clone size: NA; J gene: TRBJ2-7; CDR3 DNA: TGCGCCAGCAGACCAGGGGGCGGGAACCCCTACGAGCAGTACTTC; CDR3 protein: CASRPGGGNPYEQYF